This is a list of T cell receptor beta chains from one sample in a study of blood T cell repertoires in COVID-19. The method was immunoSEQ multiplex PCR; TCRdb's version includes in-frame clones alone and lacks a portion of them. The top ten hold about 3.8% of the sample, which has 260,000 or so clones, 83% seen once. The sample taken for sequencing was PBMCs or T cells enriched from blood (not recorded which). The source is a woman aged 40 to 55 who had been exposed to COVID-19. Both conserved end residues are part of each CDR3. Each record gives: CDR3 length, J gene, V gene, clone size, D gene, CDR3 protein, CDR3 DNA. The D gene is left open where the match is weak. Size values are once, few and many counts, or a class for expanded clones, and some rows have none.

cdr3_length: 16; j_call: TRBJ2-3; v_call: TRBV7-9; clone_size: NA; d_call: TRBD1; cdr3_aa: CASSRGTGDVTDTQYF; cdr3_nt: TGTGCCAGCAGCAGGGGGACAGGGGATGTCACAGATACGCAGTATTTT
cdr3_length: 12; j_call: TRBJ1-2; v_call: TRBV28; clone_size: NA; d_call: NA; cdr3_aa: CASSLTDYGYTF; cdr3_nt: TGTGCCAGCAGTCTCACAGATTATGGCTACACCTTC
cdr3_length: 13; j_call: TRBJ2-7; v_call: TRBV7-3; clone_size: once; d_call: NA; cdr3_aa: CASSFNRADEQYF; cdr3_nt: TGTGCCAGCAGCTTCAACAGGGCGGACGAGCAGTACTTC
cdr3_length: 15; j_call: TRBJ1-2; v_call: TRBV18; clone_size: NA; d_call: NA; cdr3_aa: CASSPQGGRTDGYTF; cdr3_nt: TGTGCCAGCTCACCACAGGGGGGGAGGACGGATGGCTACACCTTC
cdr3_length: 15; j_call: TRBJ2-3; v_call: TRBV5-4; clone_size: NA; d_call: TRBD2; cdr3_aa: CASSLASGSTDTQYF; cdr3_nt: TGTGCCAGCAGCTTAGCTAGCGGGAGCACAGATACGCAGTATTTT
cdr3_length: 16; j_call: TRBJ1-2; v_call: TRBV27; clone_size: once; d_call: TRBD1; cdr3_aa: CASSLTSGTGVGGYTF; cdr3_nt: TGTGCCAGCAGCCTAACCTCCGGGACAGGGGTTGGCGGCTACACCTTC
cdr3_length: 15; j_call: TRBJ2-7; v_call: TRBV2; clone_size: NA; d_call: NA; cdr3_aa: CASSGTRGRVYEQYF; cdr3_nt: TGTGCCAGCAGTGGAACCCGGGGTAGGGTCTACGAGCAGTACTTC
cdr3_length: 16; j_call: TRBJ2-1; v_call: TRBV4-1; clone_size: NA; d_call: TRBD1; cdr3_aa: CASSQVIRDRDNEQFF; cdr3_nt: TGCGCCAGCAGCCAAGTAATCCGGGACAGAGACAATGAGCAGTTCTTC
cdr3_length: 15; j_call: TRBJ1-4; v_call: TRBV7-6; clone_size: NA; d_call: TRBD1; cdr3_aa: CASSLNRGSNEKLFF; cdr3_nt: TGTGCCAGCAGCTTAAACAGGGGTAGCAATGAAAAACTGTTTTTT
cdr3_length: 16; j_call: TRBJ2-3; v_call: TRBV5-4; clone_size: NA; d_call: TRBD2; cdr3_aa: CASSTSGGRLADTQYF; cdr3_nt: TGTGCCAGCAGTACTAGCGGGGGGAGGTTAGCAGATACGCAGTATTTT
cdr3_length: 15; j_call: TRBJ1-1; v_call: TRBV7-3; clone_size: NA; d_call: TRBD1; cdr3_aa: CASSFSGTGGTEAFF; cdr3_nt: TGTGCCAGCAGTTTCTCCGGGACAGGGGGCACTGAAGCTTTCTTT
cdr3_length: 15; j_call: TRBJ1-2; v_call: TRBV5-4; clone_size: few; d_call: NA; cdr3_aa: CASSFTTRGLGGYTF; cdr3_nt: TGTGCCAGCAGCTTCACGACGAGGGGGTTAGGTGGCTACACCTTC
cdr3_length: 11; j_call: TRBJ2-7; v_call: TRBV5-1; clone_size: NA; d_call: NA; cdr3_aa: CASSFEDEQYF; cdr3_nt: TGCGCCAGCAGCTTTGAGGACGAGCAGTACTTC
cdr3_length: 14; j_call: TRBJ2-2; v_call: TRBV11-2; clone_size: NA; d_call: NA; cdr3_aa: CASSPQGGTGELFF; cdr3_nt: TGTGCCAGCAGCCCCCAGGGGGGTACCGGGGAGCTGTTTTTT
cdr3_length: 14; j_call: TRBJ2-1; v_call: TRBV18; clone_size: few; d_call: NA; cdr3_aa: CASSGGGNYNEQFF; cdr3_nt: TGTGCCAGTTCAGGGGGGGGCAACTACAATGAGCAGTTCTTC
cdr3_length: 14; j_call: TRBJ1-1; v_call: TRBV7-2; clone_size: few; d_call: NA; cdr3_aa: CASSRGLMNTEAFF; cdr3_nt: TGTGCCAGCAGTAGGGGGTTAATGAACACTGAAGCTTTCTTT